Presented here are 6 T cell receptor beta chains from one specimen sequenced in a study of identical twins. TCRdb independently ran MiXCR on the 5' RACE reads; one entry per CDR3 protein. The data show some 730,000 distinct CDR3 sequences, 18% seen once. The same sample was also studied in work on T cells expressing NK-cell markers.

The sequenced sample consisted of PBMCs. Receptors were obtained from a woman aged 18-30 years in good health.

In its sample, this clonotype was seen many times. V is TRBV7-9 and J is TRBJ2-2; unclear D gene. The germline V gene encodes CDR1 SEHNR and CDR2 FQNEAQ (reference sequence). The V gene lost 5 bases and the J gene lost 8 bases, with 15 bases spanning the gap. The CDR3 is made up of 14 amino acids. The CDR3 protein is CASSPALRGGELFF. DNA of the CDR3: TGTGCCAGCAGCCCCGCGCTGCGAGGTGGGGAGCTGTTTTTT.

The genes are TRBV20-1 and TRBJ2-1; tentatively, D is TRBD1 (7 bases). This CDR3 has 14 amino acids. Germline CDR1 DFQATT, CDR2 SNEGSKA (reference sequence). With 6 bases removed from V and 7 bases from J, the gap between germline ends came to 19 bases. The CDR3 spells CSAFQSRGVNEQFF. The CDR3 DNA reads as TGCAGTGCCTTCCAAAGCAGGGGGGTAAATGAGCAGTTCTTC.

The chain uses TRBV19 and TRBJ2-2; the D gene is possibly TRBD2 (5 bases). This CDR3 has 15 residues. The V gene lost 6 bases and the J gene lost 5 bases, with 16 bases spanning the gap. In germline, CDR1 is LNHDA, CDR2 SQIVND (reference sequence). This chain's CDR3 is CASSLGLSRTGELFF. The CDR3 coding sequence is TGTGCCAGTAGCCTTGGACTTTCAAGAACCGGGGAGCTGTTTTTT. The full variable domain, rest sourced from reference TRBV19 and TRBJ2-2, is DGGITQSPKYLFRKEGQNVTLSCEQNLNHDAMYWYRQDPGQGLRLIYYSQIVNDFQKGDIAEGYSVSREKKESFPLTVTSAQKNPTAFYLCASSLGLSRTGELFFGEGSRLTVL.

This clonotype was seen more than once but under ten times. This chain joins TRBV5-1 and TRBJ2-7; tentatively, D is TRBD2 (5 bases). CDR1 is SGHRS, CDR2 YFSETQ, per germline. Trimming took off 6 bases at V and 4 bases at J, with 14 bases between the two ends. The length of the CDR3 is 13 residues. As DNA, the CDR3 is TGCGCCAGCACCCCCCCCTCGGGATACGAGCAGTACTTC. Translation gives CASTPPSGYEQYF.

The chain carries TRBV12-3 or TRBV12-4 and TRBJ1-1, with TRBD1 matching 10 bases. Trimming took 6 bases from V and 9 from J; bases not matched to a gene: 4. The CDR3 totals 12 residues. DNA for the CDR3: TGTGCCAGCAGGTGGACAGGGGGAAAAGCTTTCTTT. Translating gives CASRWTGGKAFF.

This clonotype has more than one count but fewer than ten. The chain joins TRBV4-1 to TRBJ1-2; perhaps TRBD1 as D (5 bases). V lost 5 bases, J lost 8 bases, and 21 bases lay in between. The CDR3 is 15 residues long. Per the germline V gene, CDR1 is MGHRA and CDR2 is YSYEKL. The DNA for the CDR3 is TGCGCCAGCAGCGGCTACGTAGCTGGGGGGGAGGGCTACACCTTC. It is translated as CASSGYVAGGEGYTF.